These 26 T cell receptor beta chains came from one sample sequenced in a study of shared clonotypes between healthy human individuals. Profiling relied on immunoSEQ multiplex PCR, and the TCRdb table lists in-frame clones only, not all of them. The repertoire consists of 1.6 million or so clones, with around 95% occurring once and the leading ten covering 1% to 1.5%. Sequencing input: naive CD4+ T cells sorted from blood. Subset described: CD45RA+ positively selected. The receptors stem from a man aged 30-40 years in good health.

About this clone: Its ends do not fully match the called genes, so a read error is possible. The chain is built from TRBV6-5 and TRBJ2-1; D might be TRBD2 (6 bases). Germline V lookup: CDR1 MNHEY, CDR2 SVGAGI. This CDR3 region has 11 residues. CDR3 DNA: TGTGCCAGCAGAATGGGGGGAGTTCAGGTCTTC. Translating it yields CASRMGGVQVF.

The CDR3, as DNA: TGTGCCAGCAGCTTGACGGGGAAGAGCTCCTACAATGAGCAGTTCTTC. Translation: CASSLTGKSSYNEQFF. The V call is TRBV5-6, the J call TRBJ2-1; possibly TRBD2 for D (5 bases). The germline CDR1 and CDR2 sequences are SGHDT and YYEEEE. The CDR3 is 16 amino acids. The V gene lost 1 base and the J gene lost 0 bases, with 11 bases spanning the gap.

The chain couples TRBV6-6 to TRBJ2-5; 7 bases agree with TRBD1. V dropped 5 bases and J dropped 4; count of bases not matched to a gene: 1. The germline V gene has CDR1 MNHNY and CDR2 SVGAGI (reference sequence). The CDR3 consists of 12 residues. CDR3 DNA sequence: TGTGCCAGCAGTAGGGGGCTAGAGACCCAGTACTTC. Its protein is CASSRGLETQYF.

This chain joins TRBV15 and TRBJ2-1; 8 bases align to TRBD1. Germline values: CDR1 LNHNV, CDR2 YYDKDF (reference sequence). The J segment lost 0 bases and the V segment lost 5 bases, leaving 6 bases of the junction unmatched. This CDR3 contains 16 residues. The CDR3 loop is CATSRRQGSSYNEQFF. DNA of the CDR3: TGTGCCACCAGCCGCAGACAGGGGAGCTCCTACAATGAGCAGTTCTTC.

This chain joins TRBV7-3 and TRBJ2-1; D call uncertain. From germline, CDR1 is SGHTA and CDR2 FQGTGA. CDR3 length: 15 residues. Trimming took off 5 bases at V and 1 base at J, with 12 bases between the two ends. CDR3 residues: CASSLGRVSYNEQFF. CDR3 DNA: TGTGCCAGCAGCCTTGGACGGGTTTCCTACAATGAGCAGTTCTTC.

V and J are TRBV11-3 and TRBJ2-5; possible D gene TRBD2, 6 bases. Germline V gene data show CDR1 as SGHNT and CDR2 as YENEEA. CDR3 length: 16 residues. V lost 1 base and J 0 bases, leaving 12 bases between the germline ends. CDR3 sequence: CASSLGSGVYQETQYF. CDR3 nucleotide sequence: TGTGCCAGCAGCTTAGGTTCGGGGGTATACCAAGAGACCCAGTACTTC.

V is TRBV5-4 and J is TRBJ2-2; TRBD1 might be the D (7 bases). Germline V gene data show CDR1 as SGHNT and CDR2 as YYREEE (reference sequence). The CDR3 is 16 amino acids. V was clipped by 4 bases and J by 3 bases, with 16 bases between them. CDR3 nucleotides: TGTGCCAGCAGCCTCAGGGGGGACGTGCACACCGGGGAGCTGTTTTTT. The encoded protein is CASSLRGDVHTGELFF.

J is TRBJ2-7 and V is TRBV25-1; 11 nucleotides match TRBD1. Per germline, CDR1 MGHDK and CDR2 SYGVNS. The junction had 1 base not matched to a gene; V was cut back by 4 bases and J by 2 bases. The CDR3 has 14 residues. The CDR3 nucleotides are TGTGCCAGCAGTGTGGGACAGGGGGCCTACGAGCAGTACTTC. It translates to CASSVGQGAYEQYF.

The rearrangement joins TRBV2 to TRBJ2-1, with 10 bases identical to TRBD2. CDR3 length equals 14 residues. The germline V gene encodes CDR1 SNHLY and CDR2 FYNNEI. V shed 3 bases and J 5 bases; nucleotides not matched to a gene: 1. The CDR3 sequence is CASSDSGRHNEQFF. CDR3 sequence (DNA): TGTGCCAGCAGTGATAGCGGGAGGCACAATGAGCAGTTCTTC.

V is TRBV12-2 and J is TRBJ2-7; the table's D call, TRBD2, was not checked against the DNA. TRBV12-2 has pseudogene status. The CDR3 extends over 16 amino acids. The CDR3 is CASRLKRRTSGSQPHF. CDR3 DNA sequence: TGTGCAAGTCGCTTAAAAAGGCGGACTAGCGGGAGTCAACCCCACTTC.

The CDR3, as DNA: TGTGCCAGCTCATTCGGGACCGGGACTAGCTCCTACGAGCAGTACTTC. This gives the protein CASSFGTGTSSYEQYF. The chain recombines TRBV18 with TRBJ2-7; 8 positions agree with TRBD2. This CDR3 spans 16 amino acids. Germline V gene sequence: CDR1 KGHSH, CDR2 LQKENI. The V gene end was trimmed by 5 bases and the J gene end by 0 bases; junction bases not matched to a gene: 9. Variable domain in full (rest from reference TRBV18 and TRBJ2-7): NAGVMQNPRHLVRRRGQEARLRCSPMKGHSHVYWYRQLPEEGLKFMVYLQKENIIDESGMPKERFSAEFPKEGPSILRIQQVVRGDSAAYFCASSFGTGTSSYEQYFGPGTRLTVT.

CDR3 amino acids: CASRRDIQRRELFF. In DNA, the CDR3 is TGTGCCAGCAGGCGGGACATCCAAAGGAGGGAGCTGTTTTTT. This chain uses TRBV2 with TRBJ2-2; D might be TRBD1 or TRBD2, each matching 6 bases. The CDR3 sequence is 14 residues long. The germline V gene has CDR1 SNHLY and CDR2 FYNNEI. Trimming took 6 bases from V and 9 from J, leaving 17 bases between them.

This sequence joins TRBV11-2 and TRBJ2-7, with 7 bases fitting TRBD1. The CDR3 is 15 amino acids. The germline CDR1 and CDR2 sequences are SGHAT and FQNNGV. Losses at the gene ends were 4 bases for V and 6 bases for J; bases not matched to a gene: 12. The CDR3 DNA follows: TGTGCCAGCAGCTCTTACAGGGGTAAGGGGTTCGAGCAGTACTTC. It is translated as CASSSYRGKGFEQYF.

The chain employs TRBV9 and TRBJ1-2, with 10 nucleotides matching TRBD1. The germline CDR1 and CDR2 sequences are SGDLS and YYNGEE. V gave up 0 bases and J gave up 4 bases; unmatched junction bases: 18. There are 20 residues in the CDR3. The CDR3: CASSVEGVGGQGTIRYGYTF. The CDR3 DNA follows: TGTGCCAGCAGCGTAGAGGGAGTTGGGGGACAGGGGACGATTCGCTATGGCTACACCTTC.

The chain couples TRBV5-4 to TRBJ2-7; TRBD1 matches 9 bases. The CDR3 runs to 16 residues. CDR1 and CDR2 from the germline V gene are SGHNT and YYREEE (reference sequence). The J segment lost 2 bases and the V segment lost 4 bases, leaving 10 bases of the junction unmatched. CDR3 sequence (DNA): TGTGCCAGCAGCCCAGACGGGGGACAGGGAACCTACGAGCAGTACTTC. Protein: CASSPDGGQGTYEQYF. Variable domain in full (rest from reference TRBV5-4 and TRBJ2-7): ETGVTQSPTHLIKTRGQQVTLRCSSQSGHNTVSWYQQALGQGPQFIFQYYREEENGRGNFPPRFSGLQFPNYSSELNVNALELDDSALYLCASSPDGGQGTYEQYFGPGTRLTVT.

J is TRBJ2-5 and V is TRBV10-3; 7 nucleotides agree with TRBD1. V was pared by 11 bases and J by 2 bases, with 8 bases of the junction left unmatched. This CDR3 has 13 residues. Germline CDR1 and CDR2: ENHRY and SYGVKD. The CDR3 region is CAGQGQLQETQYF. The CDR3 coding sequence is TGTGCCGGGCAGGGACAGCTTCAAGAGACCCAGTACTTC.

DNA of the CDR3: TGTGCCAGCTCGTCACTAGCGGGAGACTCGGAGCTGTTTTTT. It translates to CASSSLAGDSELFF. The V gene is TRBV18, the J gene TRBJ2-2; TRBD2 matches at 11 bases. Germline V CDR1 and CDR2: KGHSH, LQKENI. This CDR3 comprises 14 residues. J was trimmed by 10 bases and V by 6 bases; bases with no gene match: 7.

The V call is TRBV7-2, the J call TRBJ1-3; TRBD1 matches 7 bases. The CDR3 is 16 amino acids. In germline, CDR1 is SGHTA, CDR2 FQGNSA. Trimming at V came to 5 bases and at J to 0 bases, leaving 7 bases not matched to a gene. In nucleotides, the CDR3 is TGTGCCAGCAGCACCCGACAGGGTCTCTCTGGAAACACCATATATTTT. Translating gives CASSTRQGLSGNTIYF.

The chain couples TRBV6-5 to TRBJ2-7; D is perhaps TRBD1 (6 bases). The CDR3 sequence is 13 residues long. Germline V gene sequence: CDR1 MNHEY, CDR2 SVGAGI. V was trimmed by 5 bases and J by 3 bases, leaving 11 bases between them. The CDR3 nucleotides read TGTGCCAGCAGTGCAGGACAGCTCTACGAGCAGTACTTC. Translating it yields CASSAGQLYEQYF.

The chain uses TRBV6-6 and TRBJ2-7; TRBD1 matches 12 bases. Trimming removed 6 bases from V and 5 bases from J; junction bases left unmatched: 8. The CDR3 runs 15 residues. Germline CDR1 is MNHNY and CDR2 is SVGAGI (reference sequence). For the CDR3, the DNA is TGTGCCAGCAGGAGGCCGGGACAGGGGGCCCACGAGCAGTACTTC. Translation gives CASRRPGQGAHEQYF.

The V and J genes are TRBV27 and TRBJ1-1, with no clear D. CDR3 size: 14 residues. CDR1 and CDR2 (germline): MNHEY, SMNVEV (reference sequence). V was trimmed by 7 bases and J by 5 bases, leaving 17 bases between them. The CDR3 coding sequence is TGTGCCAGCACCCCTCGGCCTCGTGGGACTGAAGCTTTCTTT. Amino acid sequence: CASTPRPRGTEAFF.

This clone came up once. This chain links TRBV29-1 with TRBJ2-7, with TRBD2 as a possible D gene (5 bases). CDR3 size: 13 residues. Germline CDR1 and CDR2: SQVTM and ANQGSEA. The V and J ends lost 7 bases and 4 bases respectively, with 17 bases between them. For the CDR3, the DNA is TGCAGCGCCGTCGGAGGTACAAAATACGAGCAGTACTTC. Residues: CSAVGGTKYEQYF.

The chain carries TRBV10-3 and TRBJ2-7; no reliable D call. The CDR3 has 15 amino acids. Trimming stripped 0 bases from V and 2 bases from J, with 11 bases between. Germline loops: CDR1 ENHRY, CDR2 SYGVKD. In nucleotides, the CDR3 is TGTGCCATCAGTGAGTCCCCGGATCATACCTACGAGCAGTACTTC. Amino acids: CAISESPDHTYEQYF.

The chain employs TRBV4-1 and TRBJ2-3; 7 bases match TRBD2. The CDR3 consists of 17 residues. V trimming: 0 bases; J trimming: 4 bases; junction bases outside the gene matches: 10. Germline V gene lookup returns CDR1 MGHRA and CDR2 YSYEKL. CDR3 loop: CASSQDSGFGGADTQYF. The CDR3 region has the DNA TGCGCCAGCAGCCAAGATTCAGGGTTTGGGGGGGCAGATACGCAGTATTTT.

The chain is built from TRBV7-3 and TRBJ1-1; 11 bases line up with TRBD1. Germline-derived CDR1 and CDR2 are SGHTA and FQGTGA. Trimming cost V 4 bases and J 4 bases; bases outside gene matches: 2. The CDR3 runs 14 residues. CDR3 bases: TGTGCCAGCAGCTCTGGGACAGGGGGCACTGAAGCTTTCTTT. Residues: CASSSGTGGTEAFF.

V usage is TRBV2 and J usage is TRBJ1-5; 10 bases map to TRBD1. Germline V lookup: CDR1 SNHLY, CDR2 FYNNEI. J lost 2 bases, V lost 6 bases, and 4 bases had no gene match. The CDR3 length is 15 residues. CDR3: CASSGQGGGNQPQHF. The CDR3 region has the DNA TGTGCCAGCAGCGGACAGGGGGGTGGCAATCAGCCCCAGCATTTT.